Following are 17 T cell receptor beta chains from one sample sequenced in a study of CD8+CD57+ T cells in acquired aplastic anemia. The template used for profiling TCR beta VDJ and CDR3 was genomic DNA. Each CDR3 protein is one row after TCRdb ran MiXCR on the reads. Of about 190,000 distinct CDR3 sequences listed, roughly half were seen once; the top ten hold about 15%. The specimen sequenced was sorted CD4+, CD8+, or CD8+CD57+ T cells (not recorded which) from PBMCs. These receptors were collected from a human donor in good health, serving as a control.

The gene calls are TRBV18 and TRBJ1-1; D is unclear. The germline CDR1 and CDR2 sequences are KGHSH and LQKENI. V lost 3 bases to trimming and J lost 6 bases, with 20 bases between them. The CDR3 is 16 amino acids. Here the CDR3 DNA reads TGTGCCAGCTCACCCGTAGAAGATTTTAAAGGCTCTGAAGCTTTCTTT. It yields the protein CASSPVEDFKGSEAFF.

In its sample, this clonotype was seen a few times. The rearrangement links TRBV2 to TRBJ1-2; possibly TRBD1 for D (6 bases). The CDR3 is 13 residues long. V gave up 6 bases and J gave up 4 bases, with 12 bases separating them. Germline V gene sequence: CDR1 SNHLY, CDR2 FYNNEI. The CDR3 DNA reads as TGTGCCAGCAGGGCTACAGGGTCCTATGGCTACACCTTC. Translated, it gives CASRATGSYGYTF.

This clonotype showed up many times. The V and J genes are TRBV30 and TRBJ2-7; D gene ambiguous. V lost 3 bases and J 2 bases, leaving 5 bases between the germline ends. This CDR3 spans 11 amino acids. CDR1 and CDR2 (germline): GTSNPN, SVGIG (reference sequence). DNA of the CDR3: TGTGCCTGGAGAGGTCCCTACGAGCAGTACTTC. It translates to CAWRGPYEQYF.

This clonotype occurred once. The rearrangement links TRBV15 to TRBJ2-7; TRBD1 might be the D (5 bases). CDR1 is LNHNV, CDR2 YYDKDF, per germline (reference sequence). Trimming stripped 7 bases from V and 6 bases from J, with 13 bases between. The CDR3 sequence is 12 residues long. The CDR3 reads CATTLQGGEQYF. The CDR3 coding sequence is TGTGCCACCACCCTCCAGGGTGGCGAGCAGTACTTC.

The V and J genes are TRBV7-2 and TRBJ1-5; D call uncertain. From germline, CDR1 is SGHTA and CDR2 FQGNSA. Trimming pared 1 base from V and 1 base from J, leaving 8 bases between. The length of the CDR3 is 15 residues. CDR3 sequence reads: CASSLVRLSNQPQHF. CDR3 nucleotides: TGTGCCAGCAGCTTAGTTCGGTTGAGCAATCAGCCCCAGCATTTT.

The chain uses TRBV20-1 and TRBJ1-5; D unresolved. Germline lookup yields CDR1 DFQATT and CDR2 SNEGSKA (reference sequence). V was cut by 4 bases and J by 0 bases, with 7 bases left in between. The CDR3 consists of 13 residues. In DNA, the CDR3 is TGCAGTGCTAAAGAGGGTAGCAATCAGCCCCAGCATTTT. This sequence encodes CSAKEGSNQPQHF.

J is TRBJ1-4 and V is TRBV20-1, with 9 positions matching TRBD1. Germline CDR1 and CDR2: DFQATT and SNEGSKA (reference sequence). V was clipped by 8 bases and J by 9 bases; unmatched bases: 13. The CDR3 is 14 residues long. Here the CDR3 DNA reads TGCAGTTCGCGCCATCATGGACAGGGGAAAAAACTGTTTTTT. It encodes CSSRHHGQGKKLFF.

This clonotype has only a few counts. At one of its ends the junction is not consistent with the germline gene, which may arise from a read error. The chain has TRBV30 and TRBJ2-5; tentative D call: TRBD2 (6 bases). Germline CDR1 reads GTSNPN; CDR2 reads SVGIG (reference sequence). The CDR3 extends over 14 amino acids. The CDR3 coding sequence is TGTGCCTGGACTCGCCAAGGAGGGCAAGAGGCCCAGTACTTC. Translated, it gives CAWTRQGGQEAQYF.

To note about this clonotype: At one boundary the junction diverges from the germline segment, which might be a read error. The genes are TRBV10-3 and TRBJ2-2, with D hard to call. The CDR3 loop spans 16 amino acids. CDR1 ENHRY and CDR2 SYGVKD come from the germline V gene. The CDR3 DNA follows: TGTGCCATCAGCGAGTCGTTATCCATAAACATCGGGGAGCTGTTTTTT. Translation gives CAISESLSINIGELFF.

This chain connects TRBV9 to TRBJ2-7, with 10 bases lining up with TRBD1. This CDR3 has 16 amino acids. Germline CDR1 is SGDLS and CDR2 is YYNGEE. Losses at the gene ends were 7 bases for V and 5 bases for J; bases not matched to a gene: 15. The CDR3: CASRRGQGQGQNEQYF. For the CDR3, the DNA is TGTGCCAGCCGACGGGGACAGGGACAGGGGCAGAACGAGCAGTACTTC.

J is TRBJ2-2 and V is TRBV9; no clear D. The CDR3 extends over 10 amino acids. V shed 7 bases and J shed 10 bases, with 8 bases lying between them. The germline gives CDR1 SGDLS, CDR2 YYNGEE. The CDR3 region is CASLGLELFF. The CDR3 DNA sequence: TGTGCCAGCCTAGGCTTGGAGCTGTTTTTT.

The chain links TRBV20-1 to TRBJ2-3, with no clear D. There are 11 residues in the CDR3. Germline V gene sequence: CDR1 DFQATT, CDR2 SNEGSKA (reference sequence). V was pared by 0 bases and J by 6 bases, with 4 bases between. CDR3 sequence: CSARDPDTQYF. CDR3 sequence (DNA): TGCAGTGCTAGAGATCCTGATACGCAGTATTTT.

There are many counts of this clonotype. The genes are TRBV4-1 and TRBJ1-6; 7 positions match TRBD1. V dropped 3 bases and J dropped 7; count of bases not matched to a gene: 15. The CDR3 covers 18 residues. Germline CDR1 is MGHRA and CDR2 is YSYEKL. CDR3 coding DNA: TGCGCCAGCAGCCAGACTATGACCCCCGGACAGGTGAATTCACCCCTCCACTTT. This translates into CASSQTMTPGQVNSPLHF.

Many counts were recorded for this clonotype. CDR3 residues: CSARFSGGPYEQYF. As DNA, the CDR3 is TGCAGTGCTAGATTTAGCGGGGGGCCCTACGAGCAGTACTTC. The J gene is TRBJ2-7, the V gene TRBV20-1, with 10 bases aligning to TRBD2. This CDR3 region has 14 residues. Germline lookup yields CDR1 DFQATT and CDR2 SNEGSKA (reference sequence). V trimming: 2 bases; J trimming: 2 bases; junction bases outside the gene matches: 3.

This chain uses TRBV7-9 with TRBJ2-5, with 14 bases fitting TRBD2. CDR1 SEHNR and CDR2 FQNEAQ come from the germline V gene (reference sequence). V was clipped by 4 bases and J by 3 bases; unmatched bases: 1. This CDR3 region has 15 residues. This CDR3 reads CASSWTSGGKETQYF. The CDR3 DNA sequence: TGTGCCAGCAGCTGGACTAGCGGGGGGAAAGAGACCCAGTACTTC.

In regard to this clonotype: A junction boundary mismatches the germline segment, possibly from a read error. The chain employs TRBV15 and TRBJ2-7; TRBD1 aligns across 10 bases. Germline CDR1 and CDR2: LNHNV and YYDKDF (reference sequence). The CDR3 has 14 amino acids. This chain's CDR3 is CASSPGTGDGVRYF. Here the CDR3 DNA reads TGCGCCAGCAGCCCCGGGACAGGGGACGGGGTGCGGTACTTC.

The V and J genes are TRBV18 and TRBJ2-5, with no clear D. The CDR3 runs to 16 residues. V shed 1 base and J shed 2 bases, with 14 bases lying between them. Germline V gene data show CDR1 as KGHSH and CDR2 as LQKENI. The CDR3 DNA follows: TGTGCCAGCTCACCACTCGCGGCAGGCTCTCAAGAGACCCAGTACTTC. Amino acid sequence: CASSPLAAGSQETQYF.